These 9 T cell receptor beta chains came from one sample sequenced in a study of blood T cell repertoires in COVID-19. Sequenced by immunoSEQ multiplex PCR; TCRdb stores in-frame clones only, minus some. This table has 200,000 to 250,000 clones, about 79% appearing once. The sample taken for sequencing was peripheral blood. These receptors were collected from a man aged 80 or over with acute or convalescent COVID-19.

This chain uses TRBV7-2 with TRBJ2-3, with TRBD1 matching over 9 bases. V dropped 3 bases and J dropped 2; count of bases not matched to a gene: 12. The CDR3 is 18 residues long. Germline CDR1 SGHTA, CDR2 FQGNSA. The CDR3 is CASSFLPPGTGSTDTQYF. The CDR3 DNA reads as TGTGCCAGCAGCTTCCTTCCTCCTGGGACAGGGTCCACAGATACGCAGTATTTT.

V is TRBV30 and J is TRBJ2-5; 7 nucleotides align to TRBD1. This CDR3 spans 15 amino acids. The germline gives CDR1 GTSNPN, CDR2 SVGIG (reference sequence). J gave up 5 bases and V 2 bases, and 11 bases lay outside the gene matches. The CDR3 is CAWSSPDRPGETQYF. CDR3 bases: TGTGCCTGGAGTTCGCCGGACAGGCCGGGGGAGACCCAGTACTTC.

This clone turned up a few times. V and J are TRBV3-1 (or the pseudogene TRBV3-2) and TRBJ2-2, with D possibly being TRBD2 (6 bases). The CDR3 runs 15 residues. Germline values: CDR1 LGHDT, CDR2 YNNKEL (reference sequence). The V end lost 2 bases, the J end lost 4 bases, and 11 bases lay between the germline ends. The CDR3 is CASSQRRDLTGELFF. CDR3 in DNA: TGTGCCAGCAGCCAAAGGCGGGACCTCACCGGGGAGCTGTTTTTT.

This clone showed up many times. The chain has TRBV19 and TRBJ1-6; D ambiguous. This CDR3 is 12 amino acids long. Germline-derived CDR1 and CDR2 are LNHDA and SQIVND (reference sequence). V gave up 10 bases and J gave up 8 bases, with 12 bases separating them. The CDR3, as DNA: TGTGCCACCGGCGGTCGTTATTCACCCCTCCACTTT. Amino acids: CATGGRYSPLHF.

The chain employs TRBV9 and TRBJ2-7, with D possibly being TRBD1 (7 bases). CDR3 length: 15 amino acids. Trimming left V 0 bases short and J 2 bases short, with 12 bases between. In germline, CDR1 is SGDLS, CDR2 YYNGEE. CDR3 region: CASSVEQGGTYEQYF. In nucleotides, the CDR3 is TGTGCCAGCAGCGTAGAGCAGGGGGGTACCTACGAGCAGTACTTC.

Judged by abundance, this clone is medium-sized (0.01 to 0.1%). The chain recombines TRBV6-5 with TRBJ2-7, with 10 bases lining up with TRBD2. J lost 6 bases, V lost 5 bases, and 7 bases had no gene match. CDR1 MNHEY and CDR2 SVGAGI come from the germline V gene. This CDR3 is built from 14 residues. The CDR3 DNA reads as TGTGCCAGCAGTCGCGGACTAGCGGCGCGCGAGCAGTACTTC. This gives the protein CASSRGLAAREQYF.

This clone has a handful of counts. The chain joins TRBV11-2 to TRBJ1-2; D remains unclear. Between the trimmed V and J ends, which lost 1 base and 3 bases, there was a span of 18 bases. The CDR3 is 17 residues long. Germline V lookup: CDR1 SGHAT, CDR2 FQNNGV. CDR3 nucleotides: TGTGCCAGCAGCTTAGCCGCGTCGAGGAACCTATACTATGGCTACACCTTC. Its translation is CASSLAASRNLYYGYTF.

This clone was counted only a few times. The V and J genes are TRBV21-1 and TRBJ2-7; the D call in the table, TRBD1, was not verified against the DNA. TRBV21-1 is a pseudogene. This CDR3 comprises 15 residues. The CDR3 region has the DNA TGTGCCAGCAGCTATGGGGCTAGTTTCTTCTACGAGCAGTACTTC. Encoded protein: CASSYGASFFYEQYF.

V and J are TRBV7-2 and TRBJ1-3, with D unclear. There are 17 residues in the CDR3. Germline V gives CDR1 SGHTA, CDR2 FQGNSA. The V gene lost 1 base and the J gene lost 0 bases, with 13 bases spanning the gap. This chain's CDR3 is CASSLVGIGSSGNTIYF. The CDR3 DNA is TGTGCCAGCAGCTTAGTGGGTATTGGGAGCTCTGGAAACACCATATATTTT. The full variable domain, its missing parts supplied by reference TRBV7-2 and TRBJ1-3, is GAGVSQSPSNKVTEKGKDVELRCDPISGHTALYWYRQSLGQGLEFLIYFQGNSAPDKSGLPSDRFSAERTGGSVSTLTIQRTQQEDSAVYLCASSLVGIGSSGNTIYFGEGSWLTVV.